The entry below describes one TCR beta chain. V lost 3 bases and J 5 bases, leaving 13 bases between the germline ends. The CDR3 spans 15 residues. CDR1 and CDR2 (germline): SGHTA, FQGNSA. This sample stems from a study of T cells in Graves' hyperthyroidism and ophthalmopathy. RNA transcripts provided the source from which TCR beta CDR3 regions were amplified. The HTBI primer set served for first-round RT-PCR of the TCR CDR3. TCRdb analysed the multiplex PCR reads with MiXCR anew, one entry per CDR3 protein. Among hundreds of thousands of distinct CDR3 sequences listed, around 20% were seen once. Sequenced sample: blood. The chain recombines TRBV7-2 with TRBJ2-2, with D tentatively TRBD2 (5 bases). The clonotype comes from a man aged 25-45 years with Graves' ophthalmopathy. The CDR3 sequence: CASSFSSRRTGELFF. CDR3 in DNA: TGTGCCAGCAGCTTCTCTAGCAGGAGAACCGGGGAGCTGTTTTTT. Based on the CDR3 plus reference TRBV7-2 and TRBJ2-2, the full variable domain is GAGVSQSPSNKVTEKGKDVELRCDPISGHTALYWYRQSLGQGLEFLIYFQGNSAPDKSGLPSDRFSAERTGGSVSTLTIQRTQQEDSAVYLCASSFSSRRTGELFFGEGSRLTVL.